The 19 T cell receptor beta chains reported below all come from one sample, sequenced in a study of T-cell reconstitution after alpha-beta-depleted transplantation in children. It was with unique molecular identifiers that the TCRbeta library was prepared. One entry per CDR3 protein results from TCRdb running MiXCR on the PCR reads. The top ten clones hold under 45% of a sample with approximately 500,000 distinct CDR3 sequences, 25% to 30% of them seen once. The source material was PBMCs, sampled before TCRalphabeta/CD19-depleted stem cell transplant. These receptors all stem from a boy under two years old with Wiskott-Aldrich syndrome, due to receive a stem cell transplant.

This clonotype was counted only a few times. V gene TRBV4-2 combines with J gene TRBJ2-1, with TRBD2 matching 9 bases. The germline gives CDR1 LGHNA, CDR2 YNFKEQ. The CDR3 covers 15 residues. The V gene end was trimmed by 5 bases and the J gene end by 9 bases; junction bases not matched to a gene: 11. The CDR3 protein is CASSSSGSGSSEQFF. The DNA of the CDR3 is TGTGCCAGCAGCAGTAGCGGGAGCGGCTCGAGTGAGCAGTTCTTC.

This clonotype was recorded a few times. The J gene is TRBJ2-2, the V gene TRBV9; 15 nucleotides line up with TRBD2. Germline V gene sequence: CDR1 SGDLS, CDR2 YYNGEE. V lost 4 bases, J lost 4 bases, and 8 bases stayed unmatched. This CDR3 is 18 amino acids long. The DNA for the CDR3 is TGTGCCAGCAGCAAACGGACTAGCGGGAGGGCCCTCACCGGGGAGCTGTTTTTT. Residues: CASSKRTSGRALTGELFF.

This clonotype came up a few times. The chain uses TRBV7-8 and TRBJ2-3, with D tentatively TRBD1 (6 bases). Germline values: CDR1 SGHVS, CDR2 FQNEAQ. The CDR3 has 16 amino acids. The V end was cut by 1 base, the J end by 5 bases, with 16 bases between. The CDR3 region is CASSLVVLQGGDTQYF. CDR3 nucleotides: TGTGCCAGCAGCTTAGTTGTGTTACAGGGTGGAGATACGCAGTATTTT.

This clonotype was found a few times. The rearrangement links TRBV5-1 to TRBJ2-1; 8 bases agree with TRBD2. With V trimmed by 4 bases and J by 1 base, 4 bases remained unmatched. Germline CDR1 is SGHRS and CDR2 is YFSETQ. The CDR3 runs 15 residues. In DNA form, the CDR3 reads TGCGCCAGCAGCGGGGGACTAGTTTCCTACAATGAGCAGTTCTTC. Translated, it gives CASSGGLVSYNEQFF.

The chain employs TRBV7-2 and TRBJ2-1, with 7 bases matching TRBD2. V gave up 6 bases and J gave up 12 bases; unmatched junction bases: 17. CDR3 length: 15 amino acids. In germline, CDR1 is SGHTA, CDR2 FQGNSA. This chain's CDR3 is CASSLWSETSMRQFF. The CDR3 DNA is TGTGCCAGCAGTCTATGGTCCGAGACTAGCATGCGGCAGTTCTTC. The whole variable domain, remainder taken from reference TRBV7-2 and TRBJ2-1, is GAGVSQSPSNKVTEKGKDVELRCDPISGHTALYWYRQSLGQGLEFLIYFQGNSAPDKSGLPSDRFSAERTGGSVSTLTIQRTQQEDSAVYLCASSLWSETSMRQFFGPGTRLTVL.

This clonotype appeared a single time. The rearrangement uses TRBV20-1 and TRBJ1-4; D not certain. The CDR3 loop spans 16 amino acids. Germline V gene lookup returns CDR1 DFQATT and CDR2 SNEGSKA (reference sequence). Trimming removed 0 bases from V and 0 bases from J, with 11 bases in between. DNA for the CDR3: TGCAGTGCTAGAGATCTTATCGGGGCAACTAATGAAAAACTGTTTTTT. Amino acid sequence: CSARDLIGATNEKLFF.

A word on this clonotype: A junction end diverges from the germline sequence, so it may reflect a read error. The chain has TRBV11-1 and TRBJ2-1; 9 bases are shared with TRBD2. CDR3 length: 16 amino acids. Germline lookup yields CDR1 SGHAT and CDR2 FQDESV (reference sequence). Here the CDR3 reads CAGSFRAGGPVDEQFF. The CDR3, as DNA: TGTGCCGGCAGCTTTCGGGCGGGAGGGCCAGTGGATGAGCAGTTCTTC.

The chain is built from TRBV30 and TRBJ1-3, with D unclear. Trimming left V 4 bases short and J 7 bases short, with 8 bases between. The germline gives CDR1 GTSNPN, CDR2 SVGIG (reference sequence). The CDR3 covers 11 residues. CDR3 nucleotides: TGTGCCTGGAAGACATCGAACACCATATATTTT. It encodes CAWKTSNTIYF.

This clonotype was observed a few times. V is TRBV15 and J is TRBJ2-1, with a possible D match to TRBD1 (5 bases). Germline lookup yields CDR1 LNHNV and CDR2 YYDKDF (reference sequence). The CDR3 runs 13 residues. V was trimmed by 0 bases and J by 11 bases, leaving 11 bases between them. The DNA of the CDR3 is TGTGCCACCAGCAGAGACAGGGTGGGTAAGCAGTTCTTC. Protein sequence: CATSRDRVGKQFF.

The rearrangement uses TRBV7-6 and TRBJ2-1; 7 bases match TRBD2. The germline V gene encodes CDR1 SGHVS and CDR2 FNYEAQ. CDR3 length equals 15 residues. V shed 5 bases, J shed 1 base, and the junction held 5 bases outside the gene matches. The CDR3 coding sequence is TGTGCCAGCAGCCAGCGGGAAGGGTCCTACAATGAGCAGTTCTTC. Its translation: CASSQREGSYNEQFF.

V gene TRBV11-2 combines with J gene TRBJ2-2; D might be TRBD1 (6 bases). CDR1 SGHAT and CDR2 FQNNGV come from the germline V gene. This CDR3 region has 15 residues. Trimming cost V 5 bases and J 1 base, with 11 bases left between them. CDR3 in amino acids: CASSRYRENTGELFF. DNA for the CDR3: TGTGCCAGCAGCAGATACAGGGAGAACACCGGGGAGCTGTTTTTT.

The rearrangement links TRBV5-6 to TRBJ2-7, with a weak D call TRBD2 (7 bases). V was pared by 4 bases and J by 0 bases, with 14 bases between. The CDR3 has 15 residues. Germline CDR1 reads SGHDT; CDR2 reads YYEEEE. The CDR3 region has the DNA TGTGCCAGCAGCCGAGACGGGGGGCACTCCTACGAGCAGTACTTC. This sequence encodes CASSRDGGHSYEQYF.

J is TRBJ2-4 and V is TRBV10-3, with D possibly being TRBD1 (5 bases). The ends were cut back, 5 bases at V and 0 bases at J, with 17 bases in the middle. This CDR3 is 17 amino acids long. Germline V gene data show CDR1 as ENHRY and CDR2 as SYGVKD. CDR3 protein: CAISPIDSRLAKNIQYF. CDR3 in DNA: TGTGCCATCAGTCCAATTGACAGTAGACTAGCCAAAAACATTCAGTACTTC.

The chain combines TRBV7-6 with TRBJ2-5, with D perhaps TRBD2 (5 bases). The V and J ends lost 2 bases and 5 bases respectively, with 9 bases between them. CDR3 length: 13 residues. Germline-derived CDR1 and CDR2 are SGHVS and FNYEAQ. CDR3 in amino acids: CASSLNPGETQYF. The CDR3, as DNA: TGTGCCAGCAGCTTAAATCCGGGGGAGACCCAGTACTTC.

This clonotype was detected ten times or more. In nucleotides, the CDR3 is TGCAGTGCCCCTCTGGAGGGAATCACAGATACGCAGTATTTT. Translated, it gives CSAPLEGITDTQYF. The J gene is TRBJ2-3, the V gene TRBV20-1; the D gene is possibly TRBD2 (6 bases). CDR1 is DFQATT and CDR2 is SNEGSKA in the germline V gene (reference sequence). CDR3 length: 14 amino acids. V shed 6 bases and J shed 2 bases, with 15 bases lying between them.

This clonotype was counted a few times. The chain combines TRBV7-2 with TRBJ2-7; 10 bases agree with TRBD2. Germline V gene sequence: CDR1 SGHTA, CDR2 FQGNSA. This CDR3 has 16 residues. Unmatched junction bases numbered 5, after V lost 3 bases and J lost 0 bases. The CDR3 DNA reads TGTGCCAGCAGCTTCTCGGGACTAGCGAACTCCTACGAGCAGTACTTC. Protein: CASSFSGLANSYEQYF.

The CDR3 loop is CASSPFGSYTDTQYF. The CDR3 DNA sequence: TGTGCCAGCAGCCCCTTCGGGTCCTACACAGATACGCAGTATTTT. V usage is TRBV14 and J usage is TRBJ2-3; D unresolved. The V end lost 4 bases, the J end lost 2 bases, and 13 bases lay between the germline ends. This CDR3 contains 15 residues. The germline V gene encodes CDR1 SGHDN and CDR2 FVKESK.

V and J are TRBV10-3 and TRBJ2-7; the match to TRBD1 covers 7 bases. The CDR3 covers 12 residues. The V segment lost 10 bases and the J segment 1 base; nucleotides outside the gene matches: 4. Germline lookup yields CDR1 ENHRY and CDR2 SYGVKD. CDR3 protein: CATRQGSYEQYF. The CDR3 bases are TGTGCCACCCGACAGGGATCCTACGAGCAGTACTTC.

For this clonotype: Given a much more abundant clone one base away, this may be a read error. V and J are TRBV3-1 and TRBJ2-2, with a possible D match to TRBD2 (6 bases). The V gene's germline CDR1 is LGHDT and CDR2 YNNKEL (reference sequence). The CDR3 contains 14 residues. Trimming cost V 5 bases and J 1 base, with 8 bases left between them. This CDR3 reads CASSSAGNTGELFF. CDR3 bases: TGTGCCAGCAGCTCAGCGGGGAACACCGGGGAGCTGTTTTTT.